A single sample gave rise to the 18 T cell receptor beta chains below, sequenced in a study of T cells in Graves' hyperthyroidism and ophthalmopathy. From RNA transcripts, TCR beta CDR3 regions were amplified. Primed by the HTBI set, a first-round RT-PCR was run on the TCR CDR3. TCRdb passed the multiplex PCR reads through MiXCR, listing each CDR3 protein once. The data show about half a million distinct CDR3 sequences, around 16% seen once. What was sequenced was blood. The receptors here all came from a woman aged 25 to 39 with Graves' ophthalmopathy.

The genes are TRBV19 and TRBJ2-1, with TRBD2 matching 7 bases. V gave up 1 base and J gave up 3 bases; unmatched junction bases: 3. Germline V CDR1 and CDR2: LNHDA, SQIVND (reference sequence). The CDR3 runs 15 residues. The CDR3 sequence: CASSIAASGYNEQFF. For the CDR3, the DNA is TGTGCCAGTAGTATAGCGGCTAGCGGCTACAATGAGCAGTTCTTC.

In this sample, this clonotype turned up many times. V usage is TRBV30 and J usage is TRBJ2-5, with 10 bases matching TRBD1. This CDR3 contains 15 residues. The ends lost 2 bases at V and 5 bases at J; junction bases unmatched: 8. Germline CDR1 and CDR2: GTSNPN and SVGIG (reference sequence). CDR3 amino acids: CAWSSGTGAMETQYF. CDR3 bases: TGTGCCTGGAGTTCCGGGACAGGGGCTATGGAGACCCAGTACTTC.

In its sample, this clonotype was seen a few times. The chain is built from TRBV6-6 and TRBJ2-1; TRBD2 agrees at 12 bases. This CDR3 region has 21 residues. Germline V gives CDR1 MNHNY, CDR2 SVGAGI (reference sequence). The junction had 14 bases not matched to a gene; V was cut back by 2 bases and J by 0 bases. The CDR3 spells CASSYTNDGTSGLSSYNEQFF. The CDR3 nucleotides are TGTGCCAGCAGTTACACAAATGACGGGACTAGCGGGTTGAGCTCCTACAATGAGCAGTTCTTC.

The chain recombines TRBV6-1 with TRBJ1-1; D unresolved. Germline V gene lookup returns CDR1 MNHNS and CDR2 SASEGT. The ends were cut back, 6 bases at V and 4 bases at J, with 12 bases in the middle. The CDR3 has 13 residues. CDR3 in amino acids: CASRTREGTEAFF. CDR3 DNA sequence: TGTGCCAGCAGAACGAGGGAGGGCACTGAAGCTTTCTTT.

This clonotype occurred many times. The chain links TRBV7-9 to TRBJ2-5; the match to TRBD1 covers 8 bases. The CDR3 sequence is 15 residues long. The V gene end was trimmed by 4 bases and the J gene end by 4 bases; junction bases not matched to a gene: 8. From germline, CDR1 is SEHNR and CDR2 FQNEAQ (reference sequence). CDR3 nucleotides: TGTGCCAGCAGCTCGATTACAGGGGGTGGAGAGACCCAGTACTTC. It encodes CASSSITGGGETQYF.

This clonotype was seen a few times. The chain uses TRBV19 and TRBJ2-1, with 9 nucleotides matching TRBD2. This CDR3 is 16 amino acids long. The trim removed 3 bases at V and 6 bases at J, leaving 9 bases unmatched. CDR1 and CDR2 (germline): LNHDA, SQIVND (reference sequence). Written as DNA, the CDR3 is TGTGCCAGTAGTATCGTGGCGGGAGGGAGAAGCAATGAGCAGTTCTTC. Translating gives CASSIVAGGRSNEQFF.

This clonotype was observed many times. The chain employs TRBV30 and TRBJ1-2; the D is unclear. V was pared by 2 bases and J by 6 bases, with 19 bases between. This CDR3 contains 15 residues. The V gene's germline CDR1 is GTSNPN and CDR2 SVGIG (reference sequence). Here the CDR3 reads CAWSLGRPGYDGYTF. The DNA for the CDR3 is TGTGCCTGGAGTTTAGGGAGACCGGGTTATGATGGCTACACCTTC.

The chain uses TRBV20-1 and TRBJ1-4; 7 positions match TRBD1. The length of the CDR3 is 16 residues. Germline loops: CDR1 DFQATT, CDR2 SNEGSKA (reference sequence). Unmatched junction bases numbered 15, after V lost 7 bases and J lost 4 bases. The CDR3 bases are TGCAGTGTTCCAACTCGGGACAGAGGATTTAATGAAAAACTGTTTTTT. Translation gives CSVPTRDRGFNEKLFF.

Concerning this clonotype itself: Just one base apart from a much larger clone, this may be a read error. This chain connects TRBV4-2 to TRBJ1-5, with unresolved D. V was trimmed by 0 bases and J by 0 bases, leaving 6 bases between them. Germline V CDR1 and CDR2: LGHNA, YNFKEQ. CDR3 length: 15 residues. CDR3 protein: CASSQDHNSNQPQHF. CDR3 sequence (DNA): TGTGCCAGCAGCCAAGATCACAATAGCAATCAGCCCCAGCATTTT.

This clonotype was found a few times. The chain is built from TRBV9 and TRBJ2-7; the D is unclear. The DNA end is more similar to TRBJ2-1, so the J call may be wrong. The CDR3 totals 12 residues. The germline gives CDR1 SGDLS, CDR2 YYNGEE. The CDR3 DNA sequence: TGTGCCAGCAGTCTAAGCTCCTACGAGCAGTTCTTC. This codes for CASSLSSYEQFF.

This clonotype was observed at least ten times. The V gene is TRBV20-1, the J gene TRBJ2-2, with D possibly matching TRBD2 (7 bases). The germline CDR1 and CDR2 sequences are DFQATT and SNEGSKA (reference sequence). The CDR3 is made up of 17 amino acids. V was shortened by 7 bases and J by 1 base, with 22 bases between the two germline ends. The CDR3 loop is CSVGGGTIDKNTGELFF. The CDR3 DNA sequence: TGCAGTGTGGGGGGCGGGACTATAGACAAGAACACCGGGGAGCTGTTTTTT.

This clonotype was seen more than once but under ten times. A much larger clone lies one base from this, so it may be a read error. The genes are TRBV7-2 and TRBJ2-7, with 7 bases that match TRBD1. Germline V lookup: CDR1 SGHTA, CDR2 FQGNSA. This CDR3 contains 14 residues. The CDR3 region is CASSPQTGPYGQYF. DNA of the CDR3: TGTGCCAGCAGCCCACAGACAGGGCCCTACGGGCAGTACTTC.

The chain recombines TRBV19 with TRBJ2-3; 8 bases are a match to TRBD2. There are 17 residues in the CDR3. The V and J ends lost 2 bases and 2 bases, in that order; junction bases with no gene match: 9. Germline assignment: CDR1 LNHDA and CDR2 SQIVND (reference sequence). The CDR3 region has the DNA TGTGCCAGTAGTATAAGTAGCACTAGCGGCTACACAGATACGCAGTATTTT. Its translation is CASSISSTSGYTDTQYF.

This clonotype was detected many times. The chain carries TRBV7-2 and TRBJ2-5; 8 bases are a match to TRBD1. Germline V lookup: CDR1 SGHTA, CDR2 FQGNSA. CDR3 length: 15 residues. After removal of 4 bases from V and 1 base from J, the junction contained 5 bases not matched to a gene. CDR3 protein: CASSSSQGVQETQYF. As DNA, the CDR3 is TGTGCCAGCAGCTCTTCACAGGGGGTCCAAGAGACCCAGTACTTC.

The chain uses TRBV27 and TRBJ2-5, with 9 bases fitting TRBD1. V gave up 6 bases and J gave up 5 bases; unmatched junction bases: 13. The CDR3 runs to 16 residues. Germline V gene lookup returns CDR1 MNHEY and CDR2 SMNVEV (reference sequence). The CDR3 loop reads CASRSRYRDREETQYF. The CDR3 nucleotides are TGTGCCAGCAGATCACGATACCGGGACAGGGAGGAGACCCAGTACTTC.

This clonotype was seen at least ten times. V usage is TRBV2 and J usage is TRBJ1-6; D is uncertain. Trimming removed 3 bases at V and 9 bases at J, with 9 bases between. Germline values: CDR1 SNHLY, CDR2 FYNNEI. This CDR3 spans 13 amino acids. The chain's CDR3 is CASSDLRSSPLHF. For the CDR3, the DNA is TGTGCCAGCAGTGATCTCCGGAGTTCACCCCTCCACTTT.

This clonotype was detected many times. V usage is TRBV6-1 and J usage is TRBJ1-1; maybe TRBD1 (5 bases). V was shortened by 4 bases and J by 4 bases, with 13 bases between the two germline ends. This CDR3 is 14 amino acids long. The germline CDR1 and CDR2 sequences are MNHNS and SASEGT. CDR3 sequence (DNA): TGTGCCAGCAGTGTCACCATGGGGGGCACTGAAGCTTTCTTT. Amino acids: CASSVTMGGTEAFF.

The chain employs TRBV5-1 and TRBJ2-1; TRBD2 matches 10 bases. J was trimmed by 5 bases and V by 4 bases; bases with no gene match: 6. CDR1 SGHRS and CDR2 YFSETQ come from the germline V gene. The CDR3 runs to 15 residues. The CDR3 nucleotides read TGCGCCAGCAGCAGCGGGAGGGCCTTCCACAATGAGCAGTTCTTC. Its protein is CASSSGRAFHNEQFF.